The clone carrying this TCR beta chain has only one observation. What it binds is unknown. V was trimmed by 2 bases and J by 4 bases, leaving 8 bases between them. This CDR3 is 13 amino acids long. CDR1 and CDR2 (germline): MNHNS, SASEGT. These data are taken from a study of T cell responses to AZD1222 COVID-19 vaccine. For the study at large: Analysis merged second doses at about 4 or about 12 weeks.

Overall study results and limits: Increases in Spike-specific TCR breadth and depth were seen after two AZD1222 doses. White British people made up most donors, females outnumbered males, and clonal diversity was possibly underestimated.

Method: immunoSEQ multiplex PCR; TCRdb's copy keeps in-frame clones and lacks some. The sample contains 110,000 to 150,000 clones, 75% to 90% of which appear only once. The sequencing used peripheral blood, collected on day 0 of AZD1222 vaccination. The J gene is TRBJ1-1, the V gene TRBV6-1; D call uncertain. This clonotype was obtained from an adult in good health. The CDR3 here is CASSEPIGTEAFF. The DNA of the CDR3 is TGTGCCAGCAGTGAACCTATTGGCACTGAAGCTTTCTTT.